This T cell receptor (beta chain) was observed in a study of blood T cell repertoires in COVID-19. Study-level information: There were acute and convalescent COVID-19 samples, and they came from the United States, Italy and Spain. Sample material is recorded as cDNA or gDNA derived from T cells, B-cell-depleted T cells, or PBMCs.

In the original analysis: Amplification of reference gene primers provided the estimated nucleated cell counts. Sequencing was performed with immunoSEQ multiplex PCR; in TCRdb, only in-frame clones are kept and a portion is missing. V and J calls plus clone size are reproduced from that table; the DNA served to infer D and trimming. The sample has around 200,000 clones; around 83% are singletons. This CDR3 has 15 residues. The ends were cut back, 5 bases at V and 5 bases at J, with 15 bases in the middle. From germline, CDR1 is SGHTA and CDR2 FQGTGA. The sequence was collected from a woman aged 45-59 years with acute or convalescent COVID-19. The rearrangement joins TRBV7-3 to TRBJ2-2; tentative D call: TRBD1 (6 bases). The sequenced material came from peripheral blood. The CDR3 is CASSLAGERTGELFF. CDR3 sequence (DNA): TGTGCCAGCAGCCTTGCAGGGGAAAGGACCGGGGAGCTGTTTTTT.